Below are 3 T cell receptor beta chains sequenced from a single sample in a study of cytomegalovirus exposure and HLA in healthy donors. Clones were sequenced by immunoSEQ multiplex PCR, and TCRdb holds only the in-frame ones, with some missing. The table has some 130,000 clones, about 80% seen once. The sample taken for sequencing was PBMCs. These receptors were obtained from a man aged 25-45 years in good health and CMV-seropositive.

J is TRBJ2-1 and V is TRBV7-3; 12 bases match TRBD2. The CDR3 is 17 residues long. Trimming at V came to 4 bases and at J to 4 bases, leaving 8 bases not matched to a gene. From germline, CDR1 is SGHTA and CDR2 FQGTGA. CDR3 protein: CASSSGLAGTGYNEQFF. The DNA of the CDR3 is TGTGCCAGCAGCTCCGGACTAGCGGGAACTGGGTACAATGAGCAGTTCTTC. Combining the CDR3 with reference TRBV7-3 and TRBJ2-1 gives the whole variable domain GAGVSQTPSNKVTEKGKYVELRCDPISGHTALYWYRQSLGQGPEFLIYFQGTGAADDSGLPNDRFFAVRPEGSVSTLKIQRTERGDSAVYLCASSSGLAGTGYNEQFFGPGTRLTVL.

The J gene is TRBJ1-1, the V gene TRBV19; a possible D gene is TRBD1 (6 bases). The germline gives CDR1 LNHDA, CDR2 SQIVND (reference sequence). The CDR3 runs 15 residues. V was shortened by 5 bases and J by 11 bases, with 24 bases between the two germline ends. This CDR3 reads CASSGGREVKTLAFF. CDR3 nucleotides: TGTGCCAGTAGTGGGGGCCGAGAGGTTAAGACGTTGGCTTTCTTT. Variable domain in full (rest from reference TRBV19 and TRBJ1-1): DGGITQSPKYLFRKEGQNVTLSCEQNLNHDAMYWYRQDPGQGLRLIYYSQIVNDFQKGDIAEGYSVSREKKESFPLTVTSAQKNPTAFYLCASSGGREVKTLAFFGQGTRLTVV.

The rearrangement links TRBV7-8 to TRBJ2-5; 10 nucleotides agree with TRBD1. Germline V gene sequence: CDR1 SGHVS, CDR2 FQNEAQ. The CDR3 covers 15 residues. The V gene end was trimmed by 3 bases and the J gene end by 4 bases; junction bases not matched to a gene: 5. CDR3 in amino acids: CASSFRDRGGETQYF. The CDR3 DNA follows: TGTGCCAGCAGCTTCCGGGACAGGGGAGGAGAGACCCAGTACTTC.